The rows below give T cell receptor beta chains drawn from one sample of a study of blood T cell repertoires in COVID-19. Sequencing used immunoSEQ multiplex PCR; TCRdb keeps in-frame clones, though not all of them. This table holds roughly 500,000 clones, 80% to 90% found once. Sequenced: peripheral blood. The origin of the receptors is a human donor in a cohort sampled during active COVID-19. The CDR3 runs from the conserved cysteine through the conserved F or W. The order of the fields is J gene, D gene, V gene, CDR3 DNA, CDR3 protein. The D gene is left open where the match is weak.

>TRBJ2-7|-|TRBV7-9
TGTGCCAGCAGCTCTGACGGACTCCTTACCTACGAGCAGTACTTC
CASSSDGLLTYEQYF
>TRBJ2-6|-|TRBV23-1
TGCGCCAGCAGTCAATCGGGTGATGCACAGGGCACGAGGGGGGCCAACGTCCTGACTTTC
CASSQSGDAQGTRGANVLTF
>TRBJ2-5|-|TRBV3-1/TRBV3-2
TGTGCCAGCAGCCGGAAGGAGCAGCAGACCCAGTACTTC
CASSRKEQQTQYF
>TRBJ1-1|TRBD1|TRBV2
TGTGCCAGCAGTGAATTTGTCCGGACAGGGACAGCTTTCTTT
CASSEFVRTGTAFF
>TRBJ2-7|TRBD1|TRBV11-1
TGTGCCAGCAGCTTCGGGGACAGGGGGTACGAGCAGTACTTC
CASSFGDRGYEQYF
>TRBJ2-7|-|TRBV3-1/TRBV3-2
TGTGCCAGCAGCCCCGTCAGAAGCTCCTACGAGCAGTACTTC
CASSPVRSSYEQYF
>TRBJ1-2|TRBD1|TRBV7-2
TGTGCCAGCAGCTTCATGACAGGGGAGGATGGCTACACCTTC
CASSFMTGEDGYTF
>TRBJ1-1|TRBD1|TRBV12-5
TGTGCTAGTGGTTTACAGGGGGCCACTGAAGCTTTCTTT
CASGLQGATEAFF
>TRBJ1-4|-|TRBV5-4
TGTGCCAGCAGCTTGCAGGGTGTGCGAGAAAAACTGTTTTTT
CASSLQGVREKLFF
>TRBJ2-3|-|TRBV9
TGTGCCAGCAGCGTAGAGGGAGGGGGGGATACGCAGTATTTT
CASSVEGGGDTQYF
>TRBJ1-2|TRBD1|TRBV6-4
TGTGCCAGCAGCCAAGAGGTGGGACAGGGGGCGAATGGCTACACCTTC
CASSQEVGQGANGYTF
>TRBJ2-2|TRBD2|TRBV7-7
TGTGCTAGCAGCTTAGCTAGCGGGCCAAACACCGGGGAGCTGTTTTTT
CASSLASGPNTGELFF
>TRBJ2-1|-|TRBV30
TGTGCCTGGAATTGGCGGCAACTTAACAATGAGCAGTTCTTC
CAWNWRQLNNEQFF